Included here is one T cell receptor beta chain sequence, with context. The data were obtained in a study of blood T cell repertoires in COVID-19. Across the study: The origin of the acute and convalescent COVID-19 samples was the United States, Italy and Spain. PBMCs, B-cell-depleted T cells, or T cells were the source of the cDNA or gDNA that made up the material.

Deletions cut 5 bases from V and 4 bases from J, with 12 bases between. The germline gives CDR1 SGHTA, CDR2 FQGTGA. CDR3 length equals 14 residues. Per the study methods: Cell counts per sample came from amplifying reference gene primers. Clones were sequenced by immunoSEQ multiplex PCR, and TCRdb holds only the in-frame ones, with some missing. From that table come the V and J calls and clone size; the DNA was used to work out D and trimming. The sample includes around 230,000 clones, roughly 85% of them seen just once. This TCR derives from a man in his forties or fifties with COVID-19, enrolled during active disease. The sample was peripheral blood. V and J are TRBV7-3 and TRBJ1-3; a possible D gene is TRBD1 (6 bases). CDR3 in DNA: TGTGCCAGCAGCGGGGACACGGACGGAAACACCATATATTTT. It encodes CASSGDTDGNTIYF.